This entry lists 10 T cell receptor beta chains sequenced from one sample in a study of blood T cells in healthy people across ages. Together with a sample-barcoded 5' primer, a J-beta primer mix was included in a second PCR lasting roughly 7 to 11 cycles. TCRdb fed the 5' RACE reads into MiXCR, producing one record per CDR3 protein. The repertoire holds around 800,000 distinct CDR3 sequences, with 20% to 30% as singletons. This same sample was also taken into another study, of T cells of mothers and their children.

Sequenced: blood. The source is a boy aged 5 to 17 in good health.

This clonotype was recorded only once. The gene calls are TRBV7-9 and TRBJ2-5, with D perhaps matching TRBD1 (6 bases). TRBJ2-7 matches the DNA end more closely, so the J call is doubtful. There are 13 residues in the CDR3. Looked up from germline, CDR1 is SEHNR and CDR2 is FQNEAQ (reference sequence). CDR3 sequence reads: CASSFPNRDEQYF. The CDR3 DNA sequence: TGTGCCAGCAGCTTCCCCAACAGGGACGAGCAGTACTTC.

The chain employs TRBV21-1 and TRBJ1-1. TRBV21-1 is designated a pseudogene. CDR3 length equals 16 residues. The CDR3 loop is CASSKAGLTADSEAFF. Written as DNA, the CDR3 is TGTGCCAGCAGCAAAGCTGGACTAACCGCGGACTCTGAAGCTTTCTTT.

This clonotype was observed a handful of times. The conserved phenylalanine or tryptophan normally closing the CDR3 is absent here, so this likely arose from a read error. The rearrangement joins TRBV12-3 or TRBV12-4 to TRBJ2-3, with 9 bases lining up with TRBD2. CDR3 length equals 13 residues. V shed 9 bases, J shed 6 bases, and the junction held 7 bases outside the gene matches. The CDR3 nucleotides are TGTGCCAGTACCGCGGGAGGGGTCGATACGCAGTATTCT. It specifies CASTAGGVDTQYS.

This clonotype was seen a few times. CDR3 protein: CASSLDGELDRAPFGSYIQYF. The CDR3 DNA follows: TGTGCCAGCAGCTTAGATGGGGAATTGGACAGGGCCCCGTTCGGTAGCTACATTCAGTACTTC. This chain links TRBV11-2 with TRBJ2-4, with 8 bases lining up with TRBD1. The V gene's germline CDR1 is SGHAT and CDR2 FQNNGV. The CDR3 extends over 21 amino acids. The J segment lost 8 bases and the V segment lost 0 bases, leaving 24 bases of the junction unmatched.

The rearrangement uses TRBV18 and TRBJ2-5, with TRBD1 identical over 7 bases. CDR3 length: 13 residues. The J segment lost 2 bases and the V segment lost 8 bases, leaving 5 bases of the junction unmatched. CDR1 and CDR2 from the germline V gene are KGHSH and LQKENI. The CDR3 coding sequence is TGTGCCAGCCAGGGGGATCGGCAAGAGACCCAGTACTTC. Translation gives CASQGDRQETQYF.

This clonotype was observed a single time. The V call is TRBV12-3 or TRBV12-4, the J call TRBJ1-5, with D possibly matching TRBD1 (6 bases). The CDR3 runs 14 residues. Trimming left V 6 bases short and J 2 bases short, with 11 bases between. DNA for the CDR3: TGTGCCAGCAGACAGGACAGTCGCAATCAGCCCCAGCATTTT. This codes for CASRQDSRNQPQHF.

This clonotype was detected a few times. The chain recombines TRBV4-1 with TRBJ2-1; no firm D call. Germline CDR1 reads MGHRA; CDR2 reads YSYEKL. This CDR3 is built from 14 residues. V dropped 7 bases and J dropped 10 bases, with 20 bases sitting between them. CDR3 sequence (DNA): TGCGCCAGCACCAAAACGGTTATAAGTGGGGAGCAGTTCTTC. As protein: CASTKTVISGEQFF.

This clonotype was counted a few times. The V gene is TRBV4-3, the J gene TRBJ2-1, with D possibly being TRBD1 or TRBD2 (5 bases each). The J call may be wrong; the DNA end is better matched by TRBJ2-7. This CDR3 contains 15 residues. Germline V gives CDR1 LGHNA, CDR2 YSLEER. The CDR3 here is CASSQDRDPSREQYF. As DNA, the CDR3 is TGCGCCAGCAGCCAAGACAGGGACCCCTCGCGCGAGCAGTACTTC.

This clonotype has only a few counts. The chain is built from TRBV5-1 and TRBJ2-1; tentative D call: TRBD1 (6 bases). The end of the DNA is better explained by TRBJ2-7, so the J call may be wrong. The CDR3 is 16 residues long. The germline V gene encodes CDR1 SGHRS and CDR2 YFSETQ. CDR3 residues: CASSLNRDPSPYEQYF. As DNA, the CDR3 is TGCGCCAGCAGCCTTAACAGGGACCCAAGCCCCTACGAGCAGTACTTC.

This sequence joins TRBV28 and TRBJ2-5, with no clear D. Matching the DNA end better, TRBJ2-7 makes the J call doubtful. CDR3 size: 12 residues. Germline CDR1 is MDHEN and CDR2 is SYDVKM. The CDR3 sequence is CASSLSNYEQYF. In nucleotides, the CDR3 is TGTGCCAGCAGTTTATCGAACTACGAGCAGTACTTC.